This TCR beta chain appears in the sequencing data of a study of OX40 agonist ivuxolimab in advanced cancers. The V end was cut by 1 base, the J end by 4 bases, with 7 bases between. CDR3 length: 14 amino acids. The germline CDR1 and CDR2 sequences are SEHNR and FQNEAQ (reference sequence). As concerns this clone: Antigen specificity is unknown.

Only in-frame clones appear in the TCRdb table, and some are missing; sequencing was by immunoSEQ multiplex PCR. The sample consists of approximately 100,000 clones, roughly 89% of them appearing once. General study findings and limits: The 0.1-3.0 mg/kg partial responders had among the lowest clonal expansion. The CD4+ and CD8+ T cells in the blood had expanded clonally by week 6 at 0.1 to 3.0 mg/kg.

The gene calls are TRBV7-9 and TRBJ2-2, with D unclear. The TCR sequence derives from an adult with an advanced solid tumor such as melanoma, head and neck, liver or kidney cancer. The sequences come from CD4+ or CD8+ T cells sorted from blood, collected in a trial of the OX40 agonist ivuxolimab. The CDR3: CASSLGRITGELFF. The CDR3 bases are TGTGCCAGCAGCTTAGGCCGTATCACCGGGGAGCTGTTTTTT.